This is a list of T cell receptor beta chains from one sample in a study of cytomegalovirus exposure and HLA in healthy donors. This table comes from immunoSEQ multiplex PCR, and its TCRdb copy is limited to in-frame clones, with some not included. Seen in this sample are about 110,000 clones; the ten most common clones hold around 3.6%. What was sequenced was PBMCs. The receptors shown here come from a man younger than 30 in good health and CMV-seronegative. Both conserved end residues are trimmed from each CDR3.

V	J	CDR3
TRBV6-5	TRBJ1-1	ASSSQGMNTEAF
TRBV15	TRBJ1-2	ATSPGTDHGYT
TRBV10-3	TRBJ2-7	AISGREAAYEQY
TRBV7-8	TRBJ2-2	ASMSRGIIENTGELF
TRBV27	TRBJ2-4	ASSLSGGRAENIQY
TRBV11-2	TRBJ2-1	ASSLPFRSERRNEQF
TRBV5-1	TRBJ2-1	ASSLGGLAGMGRMEEQF
TRBV4-2	TRBJ2-1	ASSPQTSGMYNEQF
TRBV9	TRBJ1-4	ASSPFARQGLNEKLF
TRBV18	TRBJ2-3	ASSRTGTSETDTQY
TRBV13	TRBJ1-1	VSSAGGPSNTEAF
TRBV19	TRBJ2-1	ASSGSSYNEQF
TRBV5-1	TRBJ2-2	ASSLAKQGGFTGELF
TRBV20-1	TRBJ2-1	SAYYNEQF
TRBV6-1	.	ASSQTSGSPYEQY
TRBV18	TRBJ1-1	ASSPVRVDTEAF
TRBV10-1	TRBJ1-3	ASSAAAGNTIY